Sequencing of this TCR beta chain was carried out in a study of sequential checkpoint blockade in melanoma (dated by TCRdb to the late 2010s). Study-level background: Patients were randomized 1:1 to first-line nivolumab followed by ipilimumab (arm A) or ipilimumab followed by nivolumab (arm B). Maintenance nivolumab was given following each of the two trial sequences. TCRbeta immunosequencing was performed on DNA from roughly 99 pretreatment melanoma tumor samples. For approximately 20 patients, matched tumor biopsies were obtained before treatment and at week 13, following single-agent nivolumab (arm A) or ipilimumab (arm B). About 85% of the matched tumor biopsy pairs taken before and after treatment were from the same lesion.

TCRbeta CDR3 regions were immunosequenced from genomic DNA with the immunoSEQ Assay. Genomic DNA was amplified by bias-controlled multiplex PCR before high-throughput sequencing. Under the source paper's analysis protocol: To quantify the absolute abundance of each unique TCRbeta CDR3 region, the sequences were collapsed and filtered. Clonality, defined as 1 minus Pielou's evenness, was calculated using only productive rearrangements. Tumor T-cell fraction was calculated by normalizing TCRbeta template counts to usable DNA, which was estimated from several housekeeping genes. A previously published method was used to identify clones whose frequencies were significantly greater in on-treatment samples than in baseline samples. In its TCRdb copy, this immuneACCESS table keeps in-frame sequences only and misses some clones. Where compared with another copy, unresolved V genes explain less than half of these, and the others have no known cause. V and J calls and clone size are those listed in that table; D and trimming were worked out from the DNA. This sample holds about 11,000 clones; around 27% were observed only once. More than 25% of the sample lies in the top ten.

The sample's treatment or condition label, decoded: randomized to nivolumab then ipilimumab (arm A) or the reverse (arm B). Prior DNA-damaging chemotherapy had not been received by any trial patient. Samples came from patients with melanoma in CheckMate 064, a randomized, open-label phase II trial of sequential checkpoint blockade. Genomic DNA from formalin-fixed paraffin-embedded (FFPE) tissue samples was used for tumor TCR sequencing. With respect to this clone: It lacks a known antigen. No much larger clonotype is one base removed from it; base qualities were not supplied.

Paper-wide results and their limitations: Tumor T-cell fraction and clonality were found to correlate with PD-L1 staining and CD8+ T-cell counts but not with mutational load. Validation of the response-prediction model combining TCR metrics and mutation burden is needed in larger, independent patient cohorts. Within-arm analyses of tumor T-cell fraction were limited by small sample sizes and reduced statistical power. Clinical benefit was about 30 times more likely to be achieved by patients whose tumor T-cell fraction and clonality increased by week 13. In the nivolumab-first arm (arm A), pretreatment tumor TIL clonality was associated with response (P = .04).

The source material was tumor tissue (inferred from file names), sampled from a patient given nivolumab and ipilimumab in sequence. The sequence was obtained from a human donor with melanoma.

The CDR3 reads as follows: CASSLGLRQGSEKLFF. The bases are TGCGCCAGCAGCTTGGGGTTAAGACAGGGATCTGAAAAACTGTTTTTT. The chain is assembled from TRBV5-1 and TRBJ1-4, and TRBD1 matches 7 of the central bases. From the cysteine up to the phenylalanine, the CDR3 has a length of 16 residues. CDR3 DNA is the only sequence kept; it has 48 bases, read in frame from the first base. The V end gives up 0 bases and the J end 7 bases, leaving 9 bases in the junction not matched to a gene. Sequences SGHRS (CDR1) and YFSETQ (CDR2) are obtained from the germline V gene. The entire variable domain, with the stretches around the CDR3 drawn from the reference TRBV5-1 and TRBJ1-4 proteins, is KAGVTQTPRYLIKTRGQQVTLSCSPISGHRSVSWYQQTPGQGLQFLFEYFSETQRNKGNFPGRFSGRQFSNSRSEMNVSTLELGDSALYLCASSLGLRQGSEKLFFGSGTQLSVL.